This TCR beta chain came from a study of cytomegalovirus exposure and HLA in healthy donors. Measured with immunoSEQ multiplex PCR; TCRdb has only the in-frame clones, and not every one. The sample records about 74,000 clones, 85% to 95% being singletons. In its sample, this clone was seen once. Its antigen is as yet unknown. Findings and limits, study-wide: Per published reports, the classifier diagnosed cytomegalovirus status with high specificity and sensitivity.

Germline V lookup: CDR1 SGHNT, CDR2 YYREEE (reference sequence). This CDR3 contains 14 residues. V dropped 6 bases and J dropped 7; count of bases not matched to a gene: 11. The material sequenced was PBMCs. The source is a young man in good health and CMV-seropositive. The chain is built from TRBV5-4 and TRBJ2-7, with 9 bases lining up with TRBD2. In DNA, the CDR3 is TGTGCCAGCACCCTGACTAGCGGCCCCGGGGAGCAGTACTTC. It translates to CASTLTSGPGEQYF.